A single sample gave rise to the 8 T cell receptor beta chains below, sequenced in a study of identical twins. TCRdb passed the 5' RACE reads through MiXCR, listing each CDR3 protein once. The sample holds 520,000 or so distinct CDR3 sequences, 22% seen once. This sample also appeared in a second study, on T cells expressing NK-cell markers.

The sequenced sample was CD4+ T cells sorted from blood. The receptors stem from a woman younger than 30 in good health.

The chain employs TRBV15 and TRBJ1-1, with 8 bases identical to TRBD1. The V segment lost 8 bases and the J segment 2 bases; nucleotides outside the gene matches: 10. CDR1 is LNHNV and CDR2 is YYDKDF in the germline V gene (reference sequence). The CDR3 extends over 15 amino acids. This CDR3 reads CATLGQDRGNTEAFF. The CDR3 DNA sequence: TGTGCCACCCTCGGCCAAGACAGGGGTAACACTGAAGCTTTCTTT. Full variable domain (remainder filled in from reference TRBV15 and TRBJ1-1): DAMVIQNPRYQVTQFGKPVTLSCSQTLNHNVMYWYQQKSSQAPKLLFHYYDKDFNNEADTPDNFQSRRPNTSFCFLDIRSPGLGDTAMYLCATLGQDRGNTEAFFGQGTRLTVV.

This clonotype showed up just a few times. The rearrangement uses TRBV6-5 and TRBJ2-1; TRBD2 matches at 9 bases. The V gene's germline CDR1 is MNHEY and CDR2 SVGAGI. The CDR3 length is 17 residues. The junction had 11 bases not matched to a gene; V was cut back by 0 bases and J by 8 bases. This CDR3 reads CASSYSILLAGKDEQFF. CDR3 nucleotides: TGTGCCAGCAGTTACTCGATTCTTCTAGCGGGGAAGGATGAGCAGTTCTTC.

CDR3 bases: TGCAGTGCTAGATCCCCAGCGGGCACAGATACGCAGTATTTT. Protein sequence: CSARSPAGTDTQYF. The chain uses TRBV20-1 and TRBJ2-3; D is possibly TRBD2 (5 bases). V dropped 2 bases and J dropped 1 base, with 10 bases sitting between them. The CDR3 consists of 14 residues. Germline V gives CDR1 DFQATT, CDR2 SNEGSKA (reference sequence).

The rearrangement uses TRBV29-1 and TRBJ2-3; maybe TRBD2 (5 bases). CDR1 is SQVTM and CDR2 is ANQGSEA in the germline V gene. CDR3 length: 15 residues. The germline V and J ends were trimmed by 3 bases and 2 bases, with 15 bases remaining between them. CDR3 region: CSVDSLRDTTDTQYF. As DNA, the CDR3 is TGCAGCGTTGACTCCTTACGGGATACCACAGATACGCAGTATTTT.

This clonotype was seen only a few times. The CDR3: CSASGGTVNQPQHF. CDR3 DNA sequence: TGCAGTGCTAGTGGGGGGACAGTGAATCAGCCCCAGCATTTT. The chain employs TRBV20-1 and TRBJ1-5, with TRBD1 identical over 7 bases. This CDR3 has 14 residues. V shed 3 bases, J shed 4 bases, and the junction held 6 bases outside the gene matches. Looked up from germline, CDR1 is DFQATT and CDR2 is SNEGSKA (reference sequence).

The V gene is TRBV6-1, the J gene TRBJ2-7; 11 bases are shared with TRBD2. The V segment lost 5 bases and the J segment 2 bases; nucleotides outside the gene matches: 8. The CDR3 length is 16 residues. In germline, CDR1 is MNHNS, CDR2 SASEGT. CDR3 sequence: CASSRTSGSSPYEQYF. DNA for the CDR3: TGTGCCAGCAGTCGCACTAGCGGGAGCTCCCCCTACGAGCAGTACTTC.

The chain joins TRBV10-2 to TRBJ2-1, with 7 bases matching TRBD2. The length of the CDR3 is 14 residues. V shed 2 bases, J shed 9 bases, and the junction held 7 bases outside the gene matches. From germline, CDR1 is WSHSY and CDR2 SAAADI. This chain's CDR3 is CASSELAGASEQFF. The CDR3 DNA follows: TGCGCCAGCAGTGAGCTCGCGGGAGCTTCTGAGCAGTTCTTC.

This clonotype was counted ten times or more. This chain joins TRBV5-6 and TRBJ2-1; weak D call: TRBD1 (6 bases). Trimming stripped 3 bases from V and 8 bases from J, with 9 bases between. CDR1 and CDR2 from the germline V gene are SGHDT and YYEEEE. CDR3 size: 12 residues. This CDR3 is CASSWGRDEQFF. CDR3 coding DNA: TGTGCCAGCAGCTGGGGGCGGGATGAGCAGTTCTTC.